These 18 T cell receptor beta chains came from one sample sequenced in a study of blood T cell repertoires in COVID-19. Clones were sequenced by immunoSEQ multiplex PCR, and TCRdb holds only the in-frame ones, with some missing. Here the sample spans more than 25,000 clones, 65% to 90% being singletons. Material for sequencing was peripheral blood. These receptors all come from a man in his sixties with active COVID-19.

In its sample, this clone was seen a few times. The genes are TRBV7-3 and TRBJ2-1, with D maybe TRBD2 (5 bases). The V and J ends lost 4 bases and 0 bases respectively, with 19 bases between them. CDR1 and CDR2 from the germline V gene are SGHTA and FQGTGA. The CDR3 runs to 18 residues. Here the CDR3 reads CASSSQGAGTSSYNEQFF. CDR3 coding DNA: TGTGCCAGCAGCTCCCAAGGTGCAGGTACTAGCTCCTACAATGAGCAGTTCTTC.

The rearrangement links TRBV4-2 to TRBJ2-7, with TRBD1 matching over 12 bases. J was trimmed by 6 bases and V by 3 bases; bases with no gene match: 3. Germline lookup yields CDR1 LGHNA and CDR2 YNFKEQ. CDR3 length: 14 amino acids. The CDR3 DNA is TGTGCCAGCAGCCAGGGACAGGGGGCATCCGAGCAGTACTTC. It codes for CASSQGQGASEQYF.

The chain joins TRBV7-3 to TRBJ2-1; D gene unclear. Looked up from germline, CDR1 is SGHTA and CDR2 is FQGTGA. Trimming took 4 bases from V and 0 from J, leaving 4 bases between them. The CDR3 length is 13 residues. CDR3 region: CASSSSSYNEQFF. DNA of the CDR3: TGTGCCAGCAGCTCCAGCTCCTACAATGAGCAGTTCTTC. Together with reference TRBV7-3 and TRBJ2-1, the CDR3 gives the full variable domain: GAGVSQTPSNKVTEKGKYVELRCDPISGHTALYWYRQSLGQGPEFLIYFQGTGAADDSGLPNDRFFAVRPEGSVSTLKIQRTERGDSAVYLCASSSSSYNEQFFGPGTRLTVL.

In this sample, this clone turned up once. The V gene is TRBV7-3, the J gene TRBJ2-1, with a weak D call TRBD2 (6 bases). Germline assignment: CDR1 SGHTA and CDR2 FQGTGA. The V gene lost 7 bases and the J gene lost 2 bases, with 12 bases spanning the gap. This CDR3 region has 14 residues. The CDR3 spells CASTPSATYNEQFF. The CDR3 bases are TGTGCCAGCACCCCTAGCGCCACCTACAATGAGCAGTTCTTC.

This rearrangement joins TRBV4-2 to TRBJ2-5, with TRBD2 identical over 10 bases. The germline gives CDR1 LGHNA, CDR2 YNFKEQ. The CDR3 is 17 residues long. Unmatched junction bases numbered 10, after V lost 1 base and J lost 5 bases. CDR3 amino acids: CASSQVLGAGGPETQYF. The CDR3, as DNA: TGTGCCAGCAGCCAAGTTTTGGGAGCGGGAGGGCCGGAGACCCAGTACTTC.

This clone appeared a single time. V gene TRBV5-1 combines with J gene TRBJ2-5; the match to TRBD2 covers 10 bases. Germline-derived CDR1 and CDR2 are SGHRS and YFSETQ. V gave up 0 bases and J gave up 4 bases; unmatched junction bases: 3. CDR3 length: 15 residues. CDR3 coding DNA: TGCGCCAGCAGCTTGGAGTCTAGCGGGAGAGAGACCCAGTACTTC. It yields the protein CASSLESSGRETQYF. Drawing the rest from reference TRBV5-1 and TRBJ2-5, the complete variable domain is KAGVTQTPRYLIKTRGQQVTLSCSPISGHRSVSWYQQTPGQGLQFLFEYFSETQRNKGNFPGRFSGRQFSNSRSEMNVSTLELGDSALYLCASSLESSGRETQYFGPGTRLLVL.

V gene TRBV7-6 combines with J gene TRBJ2-5; 13 nucleotides line up with TRBD2. Germline V gives CDR1 SGHVS, CDR2 FNYEAQ. V gave up 3 bases and J gave up 2 bases; unmatched junction bases: 3. This CDR3 has 16 residues. The CDR3 DNA sequence: TGTGCCAGCAGCTTCGGACTAGCGGGAGTTCAAGAGACCCAGTACTTC. Translated: CASSFGLAGVQETQYF.

The rearrangement joins TRBV29-1 to TRBJ1-2; D is undetermined. The CDR3 consists of 12 residues. The V gene lost 4 bases and the J gene lost 4 bases, with 10 bases spanning the gap. Germline V gene sequence: CDR1 SQVTM, CDR2 ANQGSEA. CDR3 in amino acids: CSVGRGGYGYTF. As DNA, the CDR3 is TGCAGCGTTGGTCGGGGTGGCTATGGCTACACCTTC.

The gene calls are TRBV6-6 and TRBJ2-1; 9 bases line up with TRBD2. The CDR3 runs 15 residues. The V gene's germline CDR1 is MNHNY and CDR2 SVGAGI (reference sequence). Trimming removed 6 bases from V and 9 bases from J; junction bases left unmatched: 12. The CDR3 loop reads CASSPAVAGVREQFF. The CDR3 nucleotides are TGTGCCAGCAGCCCCGCGGTAGCGGGAGTCCGTGAGCAGTTCTTC.

This clone was observed a single time. The J gene is TRBJ2-1, the V gene TRBV11-2; D unclear. From germline, CDR1 is SGHAT and CDR2 FQNNGV. CDR3 length: 15 amino acids. V was cut by 3 bases and J by 5 bases, with 14 bases left in between. CDR3 DNA: TGTGCCAGCAGCTTCCTTATAACTACCCACAATGAGCAGTTCTTC. It encodes CASSFLITTHNEQFF.

The chain recombines TRBV5-6 with TRBJ1-2; D gene unclear. The CDR3 covers 13 residues. Per the germline V gene, CDR1 is SGHDT and CDR2 is YYEEEE. The ends were cut back, 1 base at V and 4 bases at J, with 8 bases in the middle. CDR3 sequence reads: CASSLRGSYGYTF. The CDR3 DNA sequence: TGTGCCAGCAGCTTGCGGGGAAGCTATGGCTACACCTTC.

The V gene is TRBV19, the J gene TRBJ2-3; no firm D call. The CDR3 is made up of 14 amino acids. The V end lost 4 bases, the J end lost 0 bases, and 8 bases lay between the germline ends. Germline CDR1 reads LNHDA; CDR2 reads SQIVND (reference sequence). CDR3 residues: CASSTGASTDTQYF. The CDR3 region has the DNA TGTGCCAGTAGTACAGGCGCTAGCACAGATACGCAGTATTTT.

The chain has TRBV25-1 and TRBJ1-2; D remains unclear. V dropped 3 bases and J dropped 4 bases, with 12 bases sitting between them. Germline CDR1 MGHDK, CDR2 SYGVNS. The CDR3 has 14 amino acids. CDR3 loop: CASSEEGLPYGYTF. CDR3 sequence (DNA): TGTGCCAGCAGTGAGGAGGGTTTACCCTATGGCTACACCTTC.

This clone was recorded only once. This chain joins TRBV29-1 and TRBJ2-5, with a possible D match to TRBD2 (5 bases). CDR1 SQVTM and CDR2 ANQGSEA come from the germline V gene. This CDR3 has 16 amino acids. V lost 7 bases, J lost 5 bases, and 26 bases lay in between. CDR3 residues: CSANGLGFAGDETQYF. CDR3 in DNA: TGCAGCGCAAATGGGTTAGGGTTTGCGGGTGATGAGACCCAGTACTTC.

The chain recombines TRBV30 with TRBJ2-2; TRBD2 matches at 9 bases. The CDR3 contains 16 residues. CDR1 and CDR2 from the germline V gene are GTSNPN and SVGIG (reference sequence). V was pared by 6 bases and J by 7 bases, with 15 bases of the junction left unmatched. CDR3 DNA: TGTGCCTGTAACCGAGCGGGAGGCCGTGGCGACGGGGAGCTGTTTTTT. Amino acid sequence: CACNRAGGRGDGELFF.

In nucleotides, the CDR3 is TGCGCCAGCAGCGCGGGACGATTACCGGAGACCCAGTACTTC. This encodes CASSAGRLPETQYF. V gene TRBV5-1 combines with J gene TRBJ2-5, with a tentative D call TRBD2 (6 bases). CDR1 SGHRS and CDR2 YFSETQ come from the germline V gene. Trimming pared 4 bases from V and 5 bases from J, leaving 15 bases between. The CDR3 has 14 amino acids. The complete variable domain, with remaining parts taken from reference TRBV5-1 and TRBJ2-5, reads KAGVTQTPRYLIKTRGQQVTLSCSPISGHRSVSWYQQTPGQGLQFLFEYFSETQRNKGNFPGRFSGRQFSNSRSEMNVSTLELGDSALYLCASSAGRLPETQYFGPGTRLLVL.

The V and J genes are TRBV4-2 and TRBJ2-1, with a weak D call TRBD2 (5 bases). The V end was cut by 3 bases, the J end by 0 bases, with 21 bases between. The CDR3 runs 19 residues. Germline CDR1 reads LGHNA; CDR2 reads YNFKEQ. The CDR3 DNA is TGTGCCAGCAGCCAGCGGGCCGCCCAACATCAAAGCTCCTACAATGAGCAGTTCTTC. It codes for CASSQRAAQHQSSYNEQFF.

This chain uses TRBV7-9 with TRBJ2-1, with D possibly being TRBD1 (6 bases). Trimming pared 8 bases from V and 0 bases from J, leaving 20 bases between. The CDR3 contains 17 residues. Germline assignment: CDR1 SEHNR and CDR2 FQNEAQ (reference sequence). CDR3 in amino acids: CASVQGFAVSSYNEQFF. Written as DNA, the CDR3 is TGTGCCAGCGTGCAGGGGTTTGCGGTCAGCTCCTACAATGAGCAGTTCTTC.